Below are 32 T cell receptor beta chains sequenced from a single sample in a study of T cell repertoires in cytomegalovirus infection. In TCRdb, the reads were re-called with MiXCR into one record per CDR3 protein. The data show some 240,000 distinct CDR3 sequences, more than 15% seen once. Sample: CD8+ T cells from PBMCs. The receptors were gathered from a human donor in good health (CMV status not recorded). Some clones in this sample may be carry-over from other donors' samples.

The sample holds many counts of this clonotype. The chain carries TRBV15 and TRBJ1-2; TRBD1 aligns across 7 bases. Germline V gene data show CDR1 as LNHNV and CDR2 as YYDKDF (reference sequence). V gave up 3 bases and J gave up 5 bases; unmatched junction bases: 9. The CDR3 is 15 amino acids. The CDR3 sequence is CATSSDRTGGYGYTF. The DNA of the CDR3 is TGTGCCACCAGCAGTGACCGGACAGGTGGATATGGCTACACCTTC. Full variable domain (rest looked up from reference TRBV15 and TRBJ1-2): DAMVIQNPRYQVTQFGKPVTLSCSQTLNHNVMYWYQQKSSQAPKLLFHYYDKDFNNEADTPDNFQSRRPNTSFCFLDIRSPGLGDTAMYLCATSSDRTGGYGYTFGSGTRLTVV.

This clonotype was seen more than once but under ten times. This sequence joins TRBV28 and TRBJ2-2, with a weak D call TRBD1 (6 bases). V lost 1 base, J lost 4 bases, and 13 bases lay in between. This CDR3 region has 16 residues. The germline V gene encodes CDR1 MDHEN and CDR2 SYDVKM. The CDR3 reads CASSLSAGVTTGELFF. In DNA, the CDR3 is TGTGCCAGCAGTTTATCGGCAGGGGTAACCACCGGGGAGCTGTTTTTT.

This clonotype was recorded a few times. The rearrangement joins TRBV9 to TRBJ2-1; the match to TRBD2 covers 10 bases. This CDR3 comprises 15 residues. The V and J ends lost 4 bases and 9 bases, in that order; junction bases with no gene match: 10. From germline, CDR1 is SGDLS and CDR2 YYNGEE. The CDR3, as DNA: TGTGCCAGCAGCACCGGAGCGGGGGGGATCAGTGAGCAGTTCTTC. As protein: CASSTGAGGISEQFF.

CDR3 nucleotide sequence: TGTGCCAGCAGTGAAGCGGTCGGAGATACGCAGTATTTT. Translated: CASSEAVGDTQYF. V usage is TRBV2 and J usage is TRBJ2-3; D remains ambiguous. This CDR3 has 13 amino acids. Germline-derived CDR1 and CDR2 are SNHLY and FYNNEI. V lost 0 bases and J 5 bases, leaving 6 bases between the germline ends.

This clonotype was counted at least ten times. This chain connects TRBV28 to TRBJ2-5, with TRBD2 matching over 8 bases. Germline V gives CDR1 MDHEN, CDR2 SYDVKM. The length of the CDR3 is 14 residues. V shed 5 bases, J shed 9 bases, and the junction held 11 bases outside the gene matches. DNA for the CDR3: TGTGCCAGCAGTAAAACCGGGACTAGTCCTCCCCAGTACTTC. Translating it yields CASSKTGTSPPQYF.

The table lists this clonotype with many counts. This chain connects TRBV29-1 to TRBJ1-1, with 12 bases lining up with TRBD1. Germline CDR1 reads SQVTM; CDR2 reads ANQGSEA. After removal of 1 base from V and 6 bases from J, the junction contained 6 bases not matched to a gene. The CDR3 totals 15 residues. The CDR3 here is CSVEVGTGGRSEAFF. In nucleotides, the CDR3 is TGCAGCGTTGAAGTGGGGACAGGGGGCAGGTCTGAAGCTTTCTTT.

This clonotype was seen many times. J is TRBJ1-4 and V is TRBV7-9; 8 bases are a match to TRBD1. Germline CDR1 is SEHNR and CDR2 is FQNEAQ (reference sequence). This CDR3 has 14 amino acids. The trim removed 4 bases at V and 8 bases at J, leaving 6 bases unmatched. The CDR3 sequence: CASSSTGVSEKLFF. CDR3 sequence (DNA): TGTGCCAGCAGCTCGACAGGGGTTAGCGAAAAACTGTTTTTT.

This clonotype was observed at least ten times. The chain has TRBV7-8 and TRBJ1-5; D gene uncertain. This CDR3 spans 13 amino acids. Germline V gene data show CDR1 as SGHVS and CDR2 as FQNEAQ. V was cut by 5 bases and J by 6 bases, with 11 bases left in between. The CDR3 loop is CASSPTSGQPQHF. The CDR3, as DNA: TGTGCCAGCAGCCCCACCTCCGGTCAGCCCCAGCATTTT.

The chain couples TRBV6-5 to TRBJ1-1; 10 bases line up with TRBD1. This CDR3 contains 17 residues. J gave up 4 bases and V 4 bases, and 12 bases lay outside the gene matches. Looked up from germline, CDR1 is MNHEY and CDR2 is SVGAGI. CDR3 bases: TGTGCCAGCAGTTCGGGACAGGGGTTGGGGTGGGGCACTGAAGCTTTCTTT. Translated: CASSSGQGLGWGTEAFF.

V and J are TRBV28 and TRBJ2-1; 7 bases match TRBD1. Trimming took 2 bases from V and 0 from J; bases not matched to a gene: 7. Germline CDR1 and CDR2: MDHEN and SYDVKM. CDR3 size: 17 residues. The CDR3 DNA is TGTGCCAGCAGTTTAAGGGGGCAAGATGTCTCCTACAATGAGCAGTTCTTC. Protein sequence: CASSLRGQDVSYNEQFF.

The sample holds many counts of this clonotype. The chain joins TRBV28 to TRBJ1-2; D ambiguous. This CDR3 contains 14 residues. Germline V CDR1 and CDR2: MDHEN, SYDVKM. The V end lost 7 bases, the J end lost 3 bases, and 15 bases lay between the germline ends. The CDR3 reads CASTIAGVHYGYTF. CDR3 bases: TGTGCCAGCACTATTGCGGGAGTCCACTATGGCTACACCTTC.

This chain uses TRBV2 with TRBJ2-1; D call uncertain. The CDR3 extends over 11 amino acids. The germline V and J ends were trimmed by 8 bases and 8 bases, with 10 bases remaining between them. Germline loops: CDR1 SNHLY, CDR2 FYNNEI. CDR3 coding DNA: TGTGCCAGCTTGTACGAGGATGAGCAGTTCTTC. It is translated as CASLYEDEQFF.

This chain joins TRBV29-1 and TRBJ1-1; no clear D gene. Germline V gene data show CDR1 as SQVTM and CDR2 as ANQGSEA. The CDR3 loop spans 13 amino acids. V was cut by 6 bases and J by 0 bases, with 11 bases left in between. CDR3 sequence: CSVGDILNTEAFF. In nucleotides, the CDR3 is TGCAGCGTAGGTGACATACTGAACACTGAAGCTTTCTTT.

The gene calls are TRBV6-2 or TRBV6-3 and TRBJ1-5; weak D call: TRBD1 (6 bases). Germline CDR1 reads MNHEY; CDR2 reads SVGEGT. The CDR3 totals 18 residues. Trimming removed 0 bases from V and 0 bases from J, with 15 bases in between. The CDR3 spells CASSYSPDSLNSNQPQHF. The CDR3 DNA follows: TGTGCCAGCAGTTACTCGCCGGACAGTTTGAATAGCAATCAGCCCCAGCATTTT.

This clonotype has a handful of counts. This chain joins TRBV7-9 and TRBJ2-7; D unclear. V gave up 5 bases and J gave up 0 bases, with 14 bases separating them. In germline, CDR1 is SEHNR, CDR2 FQNEAQ (reference sequence). This CDR3 comprises 15 residues. The CDR3 region is CASSDARVDSYEQYF. The CDR3 DNA sequence: TGTGCCAGCAGCGACGCAAGGGTCGACTCCTACGAGCAGTACTTC.

The chain uses TRBV6-1 and TRBJ2-3; 8 bases fit TRBD2. The CDR3 extends over 15 amino acids. Per the germline V gene, CDR1 is MNHNS and CDR2 is SASEGT. Losses at the gene ends were 5 bases for V and 5 bases for J; bases not matched to a gene: 9. The CDR3 reads CASSPPRGLGDTQYF. Here the CDR3 DNA reads TGTGCCAGCAGTCCCCCGCGGGGACTAGGAGATACGCAGTATTTT.

The chain recombines TRBV20-1 with TRBJ2-4; either TRBD1 or TRBD2 may fit D (5 bases each). V lost 5 bases and J 3 bases, leaving 14 bases between the germline ends. The CDR3 covers 14 residues. Germline V gene lookup returns CDR1 DFQATT and CDR2 SNEGSKA (reference sequence). The CDR3 is CSAHVGERKNIQYF. In DNA, the CDR3 is TGCAGTGCTCACGTGGGGGAACGCAAAAACATTCAGTACTTC.

This clonotype was recorded at least ten times. The chain joins TRBV6-1 to TRBJ2-1; the match to TRBD2 covers 7 bases. The germline V gene encodes CDR1 MNHNS and CDR2 SASEGT. The CDR3 is made up of 15 amino acids. V dropped 3 bases and J dropped 6; count of bases not matched to a gene: 8. This CDR3 reads CASSEGLRVGNEQFF. CDR3 DNA sequence: TGTGCCAGCAGTGAGGGACTAAGGGTGGGCAATGAGCAGTTCTTC.

The sample holds a few counts of this clonotype. This chain links TRBV6-5 with TRBJ2-7; D unresolved. The CDR3 totals 14 residues. Trimming pared 2 bases from V and 5 bases from J, leaving 13 bases between. The germline CDR1 and CDR2 sequences are MNHEY and SVGAGI. CDR3 loop: CASSYPGRADEQYF. The CDR3 bases are TGTGCCAGCAGTTACCCCGGCAGAGCCGACGAGCAGTACTTC.

In this sample, this clonotype turned up a few times. The V and J genes are TRBV6-6 and TRBJ2-2; TRBD2 matches at 8 bases. Germline V gives CDR1 MNHNY, CDR2 SVGAGI (reference sequence). J was trimmed by 0 bases and V by 3 bases; bases with no gene match: 15. This CDR3 is 20 amino acids long. CDR3 loop: CASSYLRGGTQIANTGELFF. The CDR3 DNA is TGTGCCAGCAGTTATCTACGGGGGGGTACCCAAATTGCGAACACCGGGGAGCTGTTTTTT.

This clonotype was seen a single time. V and J are TRBV25-1 and TRBJ1-3; no reliable D call. Trimming took off 5 bases at V and 9 bases at J, with 14 bases between the two ends. Per germline, CDR1 MGHDK and CDR2 SYGVNS. This CDR3 region has 13 residues. The CDR3 sequence is CASSPEAWGTIYF. In DNA, the CDR3 is TGTGCCAGCAGTCCGGAAGCTTGGGGCACCATATATTTT.

This clonotype was seen only a few times. The chain combines TRBV7-2 with TRBJ1-4, with 9 bases matching TRBD1. The J segment lost 7 bases and the V segment lost 5 bases, leaving 5 bases of the junction unmatched. This CDR3 spans 14 amino acids. Looked up from germline, CDR1 is SGHTA and CDR2 is FQGNSA. The CDR3 protein is CASSLQGAREKLFF. The CDR3 DNA is TGTGCCAGCAGCCTACAGGGGGCGCGTGAAAAACTGTTTTTT.

This chain joins TRBV4-1 and TRBJ1-1, with a weak D call TRBD1 (5 bases). The V end lost 4 bases, the J end lost 1 base, and 13 bases lay between the germline ends. The CDR3 has 15 residues. Germline loops: CDR1 MGHRA, CDR2 YSYEKL. CDR3 in DNA: TGCGCCAGCAGCCCATTAGGAGGGGAGAACACTGAAGCTTTCTTT. It codes for CASSPLGGENTEAFF.

This clonotype has a count of ten or more. The V and J genes are TRBV6-2 or TRBV6-3 and TRBJ1-1, with 12 bases identical to TRBD1. After removal of 6 bases from V and 3 bases from J, the junction contained 8 bases not matched to a gene. The germline V gene has CDR1 MNHEY and CDR2 SVGEGT. The CDR3 is made up of 16 amino acids. This CDR3 reads CASSWDRGRGDTEAFF. The CDR3 bases are TGTGCCAGCAGCTGGGACAGGGGGCGCGGGGACACTGAAGCTTTCTTT.

The rearrangement links TRBV20-1 to TRBJ2-5; 11 bases line up with TRBD2. Per the germline V gene, CDR1 is DFQATT and CDR2 is SNEGSKA (reference sequence). Unmatched junction bases numbered 5, after V lost 0 bases and J lost 5 bases. The CDR3 length is 15 residues. As DNA, the CDR3 is TGCAGTGCTAGAGATCGACTAGCGGGGCGGGAGACCCAGTACTTC. Residues: CSARDRLAGRETQYF.

This clonotype came up a few times. The chain uses TRBV27 and TRBJ2-3; D may be TRBD1 or TRBD2 (7 bases each). The V gene lost 5 bases and the J gene lost 5 bases, with 17 bases spanning the gap. The CDR3 consists of 15 residues. Germline CDR1 reads MNHEY; CDR2 reads SMNVEV (reference sequence). The CDR3 loop reads CASSHPRGGEDTQYF. DNA of the CDR3: TGTGCCAGCAGTCACCCCAGGGGGGGGGAAGATACGCAGTATTTT.

This clonotype was seen ten or more times. The chain couples TRBV2 to TRBJ2-7, with D possibly being TRBD1 or TRBD2 (5 bases each). There are 15 residues in the CDR3. Germline CDR1 reads SNHLY; CDR2 reads FYNNEI. Trimming left V 9 bases short and J 3 bases short, with 21 bases between. The CDR3 region is CASGGESRAFYEQYF. The CDR3 DNA is TGTGCCAGTGGAGGCGAGTCCAGGGCGTTCTACGAGCAGTACTTC.

V is TRBV5-1 and J is TRBJ1-2; TRBD1 aligns across 9 bases. The germline CDR1 and CDR2 sequences are SGHRS and YFSETQ. This CDR3 is built from 15 residues. V shed 3 bases, J shed 8 bases, and the junction held 11 bases outside the gene matches. This CDR3 is CASSYGRQGGDGYTF. In DNA, the CDR3 is TGCGCCAGCAGCTACGGAAGACAGGGGGGCGACGGCTACACCTTC.

A few counts support this clonotype. The CDR3 region has the DNA TGTGCCAGCAGGGGCAGTCCTCAAGCTTTCTTT. Translation gives CASRGSPQAFF. The rearrangement uses TRBV2 and TRBJ1-1; no firm D call. The CDR3 spans 11 residues. Germline V gene lookup returns CDR1 SNHLY and CDR2 FYNNEI. V lost 6 bases and J 9 bases, leaving 11 bases between the germline ends.

The chain employs TRBV2 and TRBJ2-3, with D hard to call. CDR3 size: 13 residues. Germline CDR1 and CDR2: SNHLY and FYNNEI. Trimming shortened V by 9 bases and J by 1 base, and 11 bases separated the two germline ends. The CDR3 spells CASLGRGTDTQYF. The CDR3, as DNA: TGTGCCAGTCTCGGACGTGGCACAGATACGCAGTATTTT.

Worth noting for this clonotype: A read error may account for a junction end that differs from germline. J is TRBJ2-2 and V is TRBV7-7, with a weak D call TRBD2 (5 bases). Germline loops: CDR1 SSHAT, CDR2 FNYEAQ (reference sequence). The CDR3 consists of 12 residues. The CDR3 reads CASSGPTGELFF. For the CDR3, the DNA is TGTGCTAGCAGCGGCCCTACCGGGGAGCTGTTTTTT.

This clonotype was counted a few times. The chain is built from TRBV29-1 and TRBJ1-2, with TRBD1 identical over 9 bases. Germline lookup yields CDR1 SQVTM and CDR2 ANQGSEA. The V gene end was trimmed by 7 bases and the J gene end by 7 bases; junction bases not matched to a gene: 13. This CDR3 region has 14 residues. The CDR3 protein is CSAYPPGTGSGYTF. Written as DNA, the CDR3 is TGCAGCGCTTATCCTCCCGGGACAGGGTCTGGCTACACCTTC.